This entry describes one T cell receptor beta chain. The record originates from a study of blood T cell repertoires in COVID-19. The CDR3 loop spans 11 amino acids. The V end was cut by 4 bases, the J end by 2 bases, with 3 bases between. CDR1 is MNHNY and CDR2 is SVGAGI in the germline V gene (reference sequence). Sequencing used immunoSEQ multiplex PCR; TCRdb keeps in-frame clones, though not all of them. The repertoire includes 65,000 to 85,000 clones, over 70% of them detected once, and around 5% sits in the top ten. The sequencing sample was made of peripheral blood. The rearrangement uses TRBV6-6 and TRBJ2-7; D is ambiguous. This TCR was recovered from a man between 45 and 60 years old with active COVID-19. CDR3 sequence reads: CASSSTYEQYF. CDR3 in DNA: TGTGCCAGCAGTTCTACCTACGAGCAGTACTTC.